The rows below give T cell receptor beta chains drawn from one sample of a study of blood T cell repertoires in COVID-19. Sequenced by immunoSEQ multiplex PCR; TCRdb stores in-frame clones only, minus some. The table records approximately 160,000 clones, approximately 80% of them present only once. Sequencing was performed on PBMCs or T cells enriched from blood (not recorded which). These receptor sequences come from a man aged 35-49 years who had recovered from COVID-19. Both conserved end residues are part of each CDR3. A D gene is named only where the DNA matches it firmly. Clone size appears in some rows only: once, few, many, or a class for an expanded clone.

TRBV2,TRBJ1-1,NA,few,TGTGCCAGCAGTCCCGGTGGGAGGAGGACTGAAGCTTTCTTT,CASSPGGRRTEAFF
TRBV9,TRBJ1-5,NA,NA,TGTGCCAGCAGCGTAGAGGGCACCCGAGGGCAGCCCCAGCATTTT,CASSVEGTRGQPQHF
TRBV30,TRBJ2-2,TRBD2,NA,TGTGCCCTCCACGGGGGGGGTACCGGGGAGCTGTTTTTT,CALHGGGTGELFF
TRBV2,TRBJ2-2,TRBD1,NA,TGTGCCAGCAGAAAAGACAGGGCTGGGGGGGAGCTGTTTTTT,CASRKDRAGGELFF
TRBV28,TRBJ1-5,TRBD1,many,TGTGCCAGCAGTTCGCCGACACAGGGGAGGAATCAGCCCCAGCATTTT,CASSSPTQGRNQPQHF
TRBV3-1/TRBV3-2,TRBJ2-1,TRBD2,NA,TGTGCCAGCAGTCCGATAGCGGGGGGGCCGCATGAGCAGTTCTTC,CASSPIAGGPHEQFF
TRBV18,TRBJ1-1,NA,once,TGTGCCAGCTCGCACCCAGGGTTGGACACTGAAGCTTTCTTT,CASSHPGLDTEAFF
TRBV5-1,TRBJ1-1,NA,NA,TGCGCCAGCAGCTTAGAGGAGGGGCCTGAAGCTTTCTTT,CASSLEEGPEAFF
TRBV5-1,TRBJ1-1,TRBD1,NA,TGCGCCAGCAGCGTGGACAGGGTTGGCACTGAAGCTTTCTTT,CASSVDRVGTEAFF
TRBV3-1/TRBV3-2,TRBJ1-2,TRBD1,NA,TGTGCCAGCAGCGTGACAGGGCCCTCTGGAGGCTACACCTTC,CASSVTGPSGGYTF
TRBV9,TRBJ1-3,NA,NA,TGTGCCAGCAGCGTAGGACGGGGGGCAAGCTCTGGAAACACCATATATTTT,CASSVGRGASSGNTIYF
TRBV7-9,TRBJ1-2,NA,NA,TGTGCCAGCACCCCTGTTTCCGGGGATATCAACTATGGCTACACCTTC,CASTPVSGDINYGYTF
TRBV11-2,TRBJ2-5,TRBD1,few,TGTGCCAGCAGCGCCGGGACAGGGGTAGAGACCCAGTACTTC,CASSAGTGVETQYF
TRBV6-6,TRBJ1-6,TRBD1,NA,TGTGCCAGCAGTCCTCTTAGATTGACGACAGGGGATAATTCACCCCTCCACTTT,CASSPLRLTTGDNSPLHF
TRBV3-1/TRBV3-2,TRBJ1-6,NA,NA,TGTGCCAGCAGCCAAGGGGTCGGGGGGTTTAATTCACCCCTCCACTTT,CASSQGVGGFNSPLHF
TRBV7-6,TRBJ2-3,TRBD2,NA,TGTGCCAGCAGCTTAGTATTTGCGGGGGGAGCCACAGATACGCAGTATTTT,CASSLVFAGGATDTQYF
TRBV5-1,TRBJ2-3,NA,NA,TGCGCCAGCAAGGAAGGGGTCGCAGATACGCAGTATTTT,CASKEGVADTQYF
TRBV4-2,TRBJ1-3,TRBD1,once,TGTGCCAGCAGCCAAGGACAGGGCTCTGGAAACACCATATATTTT,CASSQGQGSGNTIYF
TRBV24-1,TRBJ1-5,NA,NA,TGTGCCCCTGTGGAGGGGTTGTGCAATCAGCCCCAGCATTTT,CAPVEGLCNQPQHF
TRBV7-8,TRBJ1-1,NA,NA,TGTGCCAGCAGCTCCCACAGAAAAAACACTGAAGCTTTCTTT,CASSSHRKNTEAFF
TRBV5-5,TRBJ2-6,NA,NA,TGTGCCAGCAGCTTGCAGGGGAACTCTGGGGCCAACGTCCTGACTTTC,CASSLQGNSGANVLTF
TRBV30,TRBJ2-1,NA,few,TGTGCCTGGAGTGGAGGGTACAATGAGCAGTTCTTC,CAWSGGYNEQFF
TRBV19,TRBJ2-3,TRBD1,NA,TGTGCCAGTAGTATAGCCGGGACAGGGGGCAGAGATACGCAGTATTTT,CASSIAGTGGRDTQYF
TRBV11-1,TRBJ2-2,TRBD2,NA,TGTGCCAGCAGCCGGCTAGCGGTGAACACCGGGGAGCTGTTTTTT,CASSRLAVNTGELFF
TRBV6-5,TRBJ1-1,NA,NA,TGTGCCAGCAGTACGGGGGGAGAAGCTTTCTTT,CASSTGGEAFF
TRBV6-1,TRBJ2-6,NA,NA,TGTGCCAGCAGTGTCTCGGGACACCAAAGCTCTGGGGCCAACGTCCTGACTTTC,CASSVSGHQSSGANVLTF
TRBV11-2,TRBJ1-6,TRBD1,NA,TGTGCCAGCAGCCCGATGGGACAGAGCTCCTATAATTCACCCCTCCACTTT,CASSPMGQSSYNSPLHF
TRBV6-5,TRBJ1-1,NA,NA,TGTGCCAGCTGGTGGGGAAGGGGCACTGAAGCTTTCTTT,CASWWGRGTEAFF
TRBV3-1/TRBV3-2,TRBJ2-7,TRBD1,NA,TGTGCCAGCAGCCAAGTACAGGGGTTCGAGCAGTACTTC,CASSQVQGFEQYF
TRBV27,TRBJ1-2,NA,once,TGTGCCAGCAGTTTGAAAGGGGACTATGGCTACACCTTC,CASSLKGDYGYTF
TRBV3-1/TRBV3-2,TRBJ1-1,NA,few,TGTGCCAGCAGCCCGCAGGACAGCTACACTGAAGCTTTCTTT,CASSPQDSYTEAFF
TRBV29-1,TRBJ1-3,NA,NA,TGCAGCGCATCCCTTTCGGGGGGCGGAAACACCATATATTTT,CSASLSGGGNTIYF
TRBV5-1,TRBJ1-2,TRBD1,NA,TGCGCCAGCAGCTTGGCGGGTACAGGGGGAGAAGGCTACACCTTC,CASSLAGTGGEGYTF
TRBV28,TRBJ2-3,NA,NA,TGTGCCAGCAGTTTTTTAAGCGGCACAGATACGCAGTATTTT,CASSFLSGTDTQYF
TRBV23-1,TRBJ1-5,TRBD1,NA,TGCGCCAGCAGTCAGCTGGGACAGGGGTTAAGGAATCAGCCCCAGCATTTT,CASSQLGQGLRNQPQHF
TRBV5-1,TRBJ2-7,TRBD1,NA,TGCGCCAGCAGCCGGGAAGGGACAGGGAGTTACGAGCAGTACTTC,CASSREGTGSYEQYF
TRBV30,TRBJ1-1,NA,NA,TGTGCCTGGACCGAGGCCTCGAACACTGAAGCTTTCTTT,CAWTEASNTEAFF
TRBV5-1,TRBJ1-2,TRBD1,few,TGCGCCAGCAGCTTCCCAGGGGGCGCGGATGGCTACACCTTC,CASSFPGGADGYTF
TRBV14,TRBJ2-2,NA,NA,TGTGCCAGCAGCCAACCCTGGGGGCAGGGAAACACCGGGGAGCTGTTTTTT,CASSQPWGQGNTGELFF
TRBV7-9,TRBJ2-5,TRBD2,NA,TGTGCCAGCAGTCGCGCTAGCGGGTACCAAGAGACCCAGTACTTC,CASSRASGYQETQYF
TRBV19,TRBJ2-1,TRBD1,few,TGTGCCAGTAGTACCTTACCGGGACAGATCTTCTTC,CASSTLPGQIFF
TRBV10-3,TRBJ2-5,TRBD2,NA,TGTGCCATCAGTGAGGCACCCGGGACTAGAACTGCCCAGTACTTC,CAISEAPGTRTAQYF
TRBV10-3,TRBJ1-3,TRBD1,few,TGTGCCATCAGCGCAACCGGGACAGGGAAAGGAAACACCATATATTTT,CAISATGTGKGNTIYF
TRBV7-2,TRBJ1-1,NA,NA,TGTGCCAGCAGCTCCCCCCAGGGAAGTCGGACTGAAGCTTTCTTT,CASSSPQGSRTEAFF
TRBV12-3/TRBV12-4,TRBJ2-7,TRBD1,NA,TGTGCCAGCAGCCGGGACAGCTCCTACGAGCAGTACTTC,CASSRDSSYEQYF
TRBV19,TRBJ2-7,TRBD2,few,TGTGCCAGTAGTCCTCCGACTAGCGGTCCCTACGAGCAGTACTTC,CASSPPTSGPYEQYF
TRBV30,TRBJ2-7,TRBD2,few,TGTGCCTGGAGTGTGACTAGCATCGAGCAGTACTTC,CAWSVTSIEQYF
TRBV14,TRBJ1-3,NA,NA,TGTGCCAGCAGCCTGACACTGATGAATGCTGGAAACACCATATATTTT,CASSLTLMNAGNTIYF
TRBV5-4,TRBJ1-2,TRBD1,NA,TGTGCCAGCAGCTTGGACAGGGGGCATGAAGGCTACACCTTC,CASSLDRGHEGYTF